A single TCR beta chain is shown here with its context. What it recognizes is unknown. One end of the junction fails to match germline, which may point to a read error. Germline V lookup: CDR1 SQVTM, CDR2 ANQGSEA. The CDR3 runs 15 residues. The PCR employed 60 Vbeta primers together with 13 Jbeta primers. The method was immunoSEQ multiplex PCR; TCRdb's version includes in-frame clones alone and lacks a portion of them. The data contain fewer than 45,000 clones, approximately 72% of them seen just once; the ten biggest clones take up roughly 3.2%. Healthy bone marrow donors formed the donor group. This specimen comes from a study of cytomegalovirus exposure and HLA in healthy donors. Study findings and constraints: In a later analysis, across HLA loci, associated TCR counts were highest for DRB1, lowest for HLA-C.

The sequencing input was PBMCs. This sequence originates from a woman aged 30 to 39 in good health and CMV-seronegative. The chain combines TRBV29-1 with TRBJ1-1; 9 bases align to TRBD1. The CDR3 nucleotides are TGCAGCGCTGAACCGGGACAGGGCCTAGACACTGAAGCTTTCTTT. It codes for CSAEPGQGLDTEAFF.